This T cell receptor (beta chain) was obtained from a study of blood T cell repertoires in COVID-19. For the study at large: Material from acute and convalescent COVID-19 was sourced from the United States, Italy and Spain.

In this sample, this clone turned up a few times. Germline V gene lookup returns CDR1 LNHNV and CDR2 YYDKDF (reference sequence). The junction had 4 bases not matched to a gene; V was cut back by 0 bases and J by 6 bases. CDR3 size: 15 residues. The protocol was immunoSEQ multiplex PCR, while the TCRdb copy is restricted to in-frame clones and leaves out a portion. This table holds 150,000 to 200,000 clones, about 85% found once. The rearrangement links TRBV15 to TRBJ1-5, with TRBD1 matching 8 bases. The specimen sequenced was peripheral blood. The TCR was taken from an elderly woman with acute or convalescent COVID-19. CDR3 nucleotides: TGTGCCACCAGCAGAGACAGGGGGCTTGGTCAGCCCCAGCATTTT. Translating gives CATSRDRGLGQPQHF.